This is a list of T cell receptor beta chains from one sample in a study of breast tumors, draining lymph nodes, adjacent tissues. TCRdb used MiXCR to reprocess the multiplex PCR reads, holding one entry per CDR3 protein. The sample has 26,000 or so distinct CDR3 sequences; 23% are singletons. Sequenced sample: breast tumor tissue. These receptors originate from a female donor with breast cancer. Some clones in this sample may be carry-over from other donors' samples. The CDR3 runs from the conserved cysteine through the conserved F or W. The order of the fields is clone size, J gene, D gene, V gene, CDR3 protein, CDR3 DNA. The D gene is left open where the match is weak. Clone size appears in some rows only: once, few, many, or a class for an expanded clone.

clone_size: few; j_call: TRBJ2-1; d_call: .; v_call: TRBV7-9; cdr3_aa: CASSLVATYNEQFF; cdr3_nt: TGTGCCAGCAGCTTAGTAGCTACCTACAATGAGCAGTTCTTC
clone_size: .; j_call: TRBJ2-7; d_call: .; v_call: TRBV20-1; cdr3_aa: CSASDHEQYF; cdr3_nt: TGCAGTGCTAGTGACCACGAGCAGTACTTC
clone_size: many; j_call: TRBJ2-1; d_call: .; v_call: TRBV12-3/TRBV12-4; cdr3_aa: CASSLNPTHNEQFF; cdr3_nt: TGTGCCAGCAGTTTAAACCCTACCCACAATGAGCAGTTCTTC
clone_size: many; j_call: TRBJ1-5; d_call: TRBD1; v_call: TRBV6-1; cdr3_aa: CASSSGQVRQPQHF; cdr3_nt: TGTGCCAGCAGTTCAGGACAGGTTCGGCAGCCCCAGCATTTT
clone_size: many; j_call: TRBJ1-2; d_call: TRBD1; v_call: TRBV5-1; cdr3_aa: CASRRSGQEGYTF; cdr3_nt: TGCGCCAGCAGAAGATCGGGACAGGAGGGCTACACCTTC
clone_size: .; j_call: TRBJ1-1; d_call: TRBD1; v_call: TRBV10-3; cdr3_aa: CATLQGTNTEAFF; cdr3_nt: TGTGCCACCTTACAGGGGACGAACACTGAAGCTTTCTTT
clone_size: many; j_call: TRBJ1-2; d_call: TRBD1; v_call: TRBV5-1; cdr3_aa: CASTPGQGTIDGYTF; cdr3_nt: TGCGCCAGCACCCCGGGACAGGGTACGATAGATGGCTACACCTTC
clone_size: many; j_call: TRBJ1-2; d_call: .; v_call: TRBV28; cdr3_aa: CASSDGLNYGYTF; cdr3_nt: TGTGCCAGCAGTGACGGGCTTAACTATGGCTACACCTTC
clone_size: many; j_call: TRBJ1-6; d_call: .; v_call: TRBV20-1; cdr3_aa: CSARGVTGSSYNSPLHF; cdr3_nt: TGCAGTGCTAGAGGCGTTACGGGGAGCTCCTATAATTCACCCCTCCACTTT
clone_size: many; j_call: TRBJ2-1; d_call: TRBD2; v_call: TRBV2; cdr3_aa: CASLAGRVGEQFF; cdr3_nt: TGTGCCAGCCTAGCGGGGAGGGTAGGTGAGCAGTTCTTC
clone_size: many; j_call: TRBJ1-4; d_call: TRBD1; v_call: TRBV4-1; cdr3_aa: CASSLRRSQDIRDRNNEKLFF; cdr3_nt: TGCGCCAGCAGCCTCCGTAGGAGCCAAGATATAAGGGACAGGAATAATGAAAAACTGTTTTTT
clone_size: many; j_call: TRBJ2-4; d_call: TRBD2; v_call: TRBV20-1; cdr3_aa: CSAGTSGNVGNIQYF; cdr3_nt: TGCAGTGCCGGGACTAGCGGGAATGTTGGAAACATTCAGTACTTC
clone_size: many; j_call: TRBJ1-5; d_call: .; v_call: TRBV10-2; cdr3_aa: CASSEPNQPQHF; cdr3_nt: TGCGCCAGCAGTGAACCAAATCAGCCCCAGCATTTT
clone_size: many; j_call: TRBJ1-6; d_call: .; v_call: TRBV3-1; cdr3_aa: CASSQGAYNSPLHF; cdr3_nt: TGTGCCAGCAGCCAGGGGGCCTATAATTCACCCCTCCACTTT
clone_size: many; j_call: TRBJ1-4; d_call: .; v_call: TRBV5-1; cdr3_aa: CASSPNPNEKLFF; cdr3_nt: TGCGCCAGCAGCCCAAATCCTAATGAAAAACTGTTTTTT
clone_size: .; j_call: TRBJ2-1; d_call: .; v_call: TRBV20-1; cdr3_aa: CSARTGSNNKQFF; cdr3_nt: TGCAGTGCTAGGACGGGCAGCAACAATAAGCAGTTCTTC
clone_size: many; j_call: TRBJ2-1; d_call: .; v_call: TRBV12-3/TRBV12-4; cdr3_aa: CASSLTSREQFF; cdr3_nt: TGTGCCAGCAGTTTAACCAGCAGGGAGCAGTTCTTC
clone_size: many; j_call: TRBJ2-2; d_call: .; v_call: TRBV10-2; cdr3_aa: CASSEGRRGTGELFF; cdr3_nt: TGCGCCAGCAGTGAAGGGAGACGCGGAACCGGGGAGCTGTTTTTT
clone_size: many; j_call: TRBJ2-7; d_call: .; v_call: TRBV5-1; cdr3_aa: CASSPGQIYEQYF; cdr3_nt: TGCGCCAGCAGCCCCGGACAAATTTACGAGCAGTACTTC
clone_size: many; j_call: TRBJ2-5; d_call: TRBD2; v_call: TRBV7-2; cdr3_aa: CASSSLAGEAQETQYF; cdr3_nt: TGTGCCAGCAGCTCTCTAGCGGGAGAGGCTCAAGAGACCCAGTACTTC
clone_size: many; j_call: TRBJ1-5; d_call: .; v_call: TRBV20-1; cdr3_aa: CSARATGNQPQHF; cdr3_nt: TGCAGTGCTAGAGCGACAGGCAATCAGCCCCAGCATTTT
clone_size: .; j_call: TRBJ1-1; d_call: .; v_call: TRBV7-9; cdr3_aa: CASSSVGGNTEAFF; cdr3_nt: TGTGCCAGCAGCTCCGTCGGGGGGAACACTGAAGCTTTCTTT
clone_size: many; j_call: TRBJ2-5; d_call: TRBD2; v_call: TRBV9; cdr3_aa: CASSALGLAQETQYF; cdr3_nt: TGTGCCAGCAGCGCACTCGGACTAGCCCAAGAGACCCAGTACTTC
clone_size: many; j_call: TRBJ1-2; d_call: TRBD1; v_call: TRBV7-2; cdr3_aa: CASSLETGTGNYGYTF; cdr3_nt: TGTGCCAGCAGCTTAGAAACCGGGACAGGGAACTATGGCTACACCTTC
clone_size: .; j_call: TRBJ2-4; d_call: TRBD2; v_call: TRBV3-1; cdr3_aa: CASSQGLAGVAKNIQYF; cdr3_nt: TGTGCCAGCAGCCAAGGACTAGCGGGAGTGGCCAAAAACATTCAGTACTTC
clone_size: many; j_call: TRBJ2-7; d_call: .; v_call: TRBV27; cdr3_aa: CASSATPWRTPYEQYF; cdr3_nt: TGTGCCAGCAGTGCCACCCCGTGGAGAACCCCCTACGAGCAGTACTTC
clone_size: many; j_call: TRBJ2-5; d_call: TRBD1; v_call: TRBV19; cdr3_aa: CASSVPGQGTETQYF; cdr3_nt: TGTGCCAGTAGTGTCCCGGGACAGGGGACAGAGACCCAGTACTTC
clone_size: .; j_call: TRBJ1-6; d_call: .; v_call: TRBV6-2/TRBV6-3; cdr3_aa: CASSVRDNSPLHF; cdr3_nt: TGTGCCAGCTCCGTCAGGGATAATTCACCCCTCCACTTT
clone_size: many; j_call: TRBJ2-3; d_call: .; v_call: TRBV27; cdr3_aa: CASSRRTSTDTQYF; cdr3_nt: TGTGCCAGCAGTCGCAGAACTAGCACAGATACGCAGTATTTT
clone_size: many; j_call: TRBJ1-2; d_call: TRBD1; v_call: TRBV20-1; cdr3_aa: CSAHPGYRGAGYGYTF; cdr3_nt: TGCAGTGCCCATCCCGGTTACAGGGGTGCCGGGTATGGCTACACCTTC
clone_size: .; j_call: TRBJ2-5; d_call: .; v_call: TRBV7-9; cdr3_aa: CASSLGRVGETQYF; cdr3_nt: TGTGCCAGCAGCTTAGGTCGGGTGGGAGAGACCCAGTACTTC
clone_size: many; j_call: TRBJ2-7; d_call: TRBD2; v_call: TRBV6-5; cdr3_aa: CASSYSYLAGTYEQYF; cdr3_nt: TGTGCCAGCAGTTACTCGTACCTAGCGGGTACCTACGAGCAGTACTTC
clone_size: .; j_call: TRBJ1-3; d_call: .; v_call: TRBV12-5; cdr3_aa: CASGVGNRDRHFSGNTIYF; cdr3_nt: TGTGCTAGTGGTGTTGGCAACCGGGACCGCCATTTCTCTGGAAACACCATATATTTT
clone_size: few; j_call: TRBJ2-4; d_call: TRBD2; v_call: TRBV11-2; cdr3_aa: CASSLGLAAVNIQYF; cdr3_nt: TGTGCCAGCAGCTTAGGACTAGCGGCAGTAAACATTCAGTACTTC
clone_size: many; j_call: TRBJ2-2; d_call: .; v_call: TRBV2; cdr3_aa: CASSVVRGTGELFF; cdr3_nt: TGTGCCAGCAGTGTCGTAAGGGGCACCGGGGAGCTGTTTTTT
clone_size: many; j_call: TRBJ1-2; d_call: TRBD1; v_call: TRBV6-1; cdr3_aa: CASPKKRTGIEGGYTF; cdr3_nt: TGTGCCAGCCCTAAGAAGCGGACAGGGATAGAGGGTGGCTACACCTTC